This T cell receptor (beta chain) emerged from a study of cytomegalovirus exposure and HLA in healthy donors (dated by TCRdb to the late 2010s). Regarding the study in general: An earlier analysis of approximately 590 of the donors reported about 290 Gb of sequence data and 100 million to 130 million unique TCR beta sequences from 190 million or so T cells. In an earlier analysis of several hundred of the donors, high-throughput TCR beta sequencing was used to judge whether each TCR beta V gene segment behaved as functional or pseudogenic. Among 398 genotyped donors of the cohort, an average of around 240,000 unique TCR beta nucleotide sequences were sequenced per donor, around 20% of them non-productive. The later analysis used no new phenotypic data to find candidate immune exposures, relying instead on TCR beta sequences and their occurrence across donors. Of the roughly 410 genotyped donors, 80% to 90% were placed in the genetic ancestry cluster associated with self-reported Caucasian donors. Approximately 310 gigabases of sequencing data and approximately 92 million unique TCR sequences made up an early release that covered around 640 HLA-typed donors. Alongside the repertoire data, information on donor age, sex, ethnicity and CMV serostatus was compiled. The study profiled the T cell repertoires of hundreds of subjects by immunosequencing and related them to cytomegalovirus serostatus. The number of donors typed differed by locus, with 629-630 for A, B, C, DRB1 and DQB1, 522 for DQA1, about 610 for DPA1, and 472 for DPB1. All discovery cohort repertoires had been generated using a single sequencing platform. About five DR-DQ haplotypes were handled as single units for association and clustering, since linkage in the cohort was strong. To predict cytomegalovirus infection status, the study combined high-throughput TCR immunosequencing, statistical association of individual TCRs with disease status, and machine learning. The study aimed to test whether cataloging public T cell receptors could reveal signatures of past pathogen exposure. HLA typing covered class I and class II loci at four-digit resolution. Along with the roughly 610-subject first cohort, a separate validation cohort of over a hundred different subjects was used. To study patterns of TCR occurrence, a later analysis re-analyzed previously published TCR beta repertoires from 666 donors and added high-resolution HLA genotyping. In a later genetic analysis, genome-wide SNP genotypes for about three fifths of the roughly 670 donors were used, and that subset was treated as a discovery cohort. Overall study results and their limits: Sequencing depth was assumed to be roughly uniform across donors in the presence/absence analyses, though that assumption may not hold. The only immune exposure information available for the cohort was CMV serostatus. A cluster of highly shared sequence variants was judged likely to be a technical artifact of the sequencing pipeline. Linkage disequilibrium might explain the correlated functional status among segregating V segments, but an unknown experimental factor could not be ruled out. A further reported finding was that TCR beta sequences accurately predicted the HLA-A and HLA-B alleles for most subjects in the first cohort. In a later analysis, several top co-occurrence clusters were reported to appear linked to parvovirus B19, influenza, CMV and Epstein-Barr virus. The study gave a list of 150 to 200 TCR beta chains associated with cytomegalovirus. At a false discovery rate of 0.05, a later analysis linked under 20,000 TCR beta sequences to specific HLA alleles. A later genetic analysis reported fewer N-insertions in productive TCRs among donors in an Asian-associated ancestry cluster than the approximately 700-donor mean. The cohort was sequenced for TCR beta chains only, and without alpha or paired-chain data the features that could be detected were limited. HLA typing was unavailable for some donors at each locus, so association tests used only the typed subset. Some IMGT-functional V segments, including TRBV6-2 and TRBV6-3, could not be told apart with the 87-base-pair reads, so those segments were excluded. In vitro tests confirmed that a few of the cytomegalovirus-associated TCR beta chains recognize cytomegalovirus antigens. The authors suggested that the approach could potentially be extended to other disease states and immunological phenotypes. In both the original and validation cohorts, the classifier was reported to diagnose cytomegalovirus status with high specificity and sensitivity. A later analysis found that most CMV-associated TCR beta chains appeared HLA-restricted, with HLA associations seemingly driven largely by CMV exposure. Assigning TCR associations to individual alleles was difficult when HLA alleles, especially DR and DQ, strongly co-occurred. V-gene and J-gene trimming of TCR beta chains was associated with a missense DCLRE1C variant in a later genetic analysis, and the association was replicated in an independent cohort. In an earlier analysis of approximately 590 of the donors, most TCR beta V segments appeared in productive rearrangements about 87% or about 30% of the time, broadly matching IMGT annotations. Most TCR sequences were observed very rarely across donors, whereas some public TCRs were present in many individuals. In a later analysis, the rate of TCR association differed among HLA loci, with DRB1 alleles having the most associated TCRs and HLA-C alleles having the fewest. Because counts were too low, 15 to 20 rarely observed V segments, including chromosome 9 orphons, were left out of the earlier analysis of about 500 of the donors. A later analysis found that HLA-associated TCR beta chains were more clonally expanded and had lower generation probabilities than equally common non-associated chains.

The cohort consisted of some 670 healthy bone marrow donors. At the time of sampling, every cohort member was nominally healthy, though immune exposures that went unrecorded were likely present. The donor tested CMV seronegative and was one of the 352 seronegative cohort members. A peripheral blood sample was collected from each donor, and TCR beta sequencing was performed on peripheral blood mononuclear cells. The Qiagen DNeasy Blood Extraction Kit was used to extract genomic DNA from the blood cell samples. Libraries were prepared through the immunoSEQ multiplex PCR assay. A mixture of 60 forward primers for TCR Vbeta segments and 13 reverse primers for TCR Jbeta segments was used in the multiplex PCR. A multiplex PCR assay on genomic DNA amplified the CDR3 region of rearranged TCR beta genes. The Illumina HiSeq System was used to sequence the amplified TCR beta libraries as 87-base-pair reads. Concerning the study's data processing: In a later analysis, tens of millions of unique TCR beta chains were counted across the roughly 610 repertoires, and approximately 11 million of these chains were shared by at least two donors. Raw reads were error-corrected and collapsed into unique sequences by a nearest-neighbor algorithm in which closely related sequences were merged to remove PCR and sequencing errors. V, D and J gene segments were assigned by aligning CDR3 sequences to IMGT reference sequences. For a sequence to be retained, a match of at least six nucleotides to both a V gene segment and a J gene segment was required. A rearrangement counted as productive if the CDR3 had no stop codons and remained in frame with V and J, and every other rearrangement counted as non-productive. CDR3 was defined by IMGT convention, running from the second conserved V-encoded cysteine to the conserved J-encoded phenylalanine. The earlier analysis of fewer than 700 of the donors excluded sequences that lacked an unambiguous match to a single V gene segment. An earlier analysis of some 610 of the donors called V segments functional above 56.7% productive rearrangements and segregating when the between-donor standard deviation exceeded 5%. A statistical classification framework was built to diagnose cytomegalovirus status from the catalog of TCR beta chain sequences. A later analysis assigned V and J genes by comparing TCR nucleotide sequences with IMGT/GENE-DB human TR gene sequences. In a later analysis, CDR3 sequences and most-parsimonious VDJ recombination scenarios were assigned using the TCRdist pipeline. In a later analysis, every TCR beta chain was defined by the combination of its CDR3 amino acid sequence and its V-gene family, and reads without a unique V-gene family were dropped. As a way to deal with suspected cross-contamination and a sequencing artifact, a later analysis dropped over 550 nucleotide sequences that were highly shared and had low generation probability. In a later analysis, a clonal expansion index for each public chain was calculated from normalized within-repertoire ranks of inferred template counts. Generation probabilities in a later analysis came from a VDJ recombination model fitted to out-of-frame rearrangements, and those results were checked against IGoR. A later analysis scored TCR-TCR, TCR-HLA and TCR-CMV co-occurrence with hypergeometric tests, applying a repertoire-size bias correction to TCR pairs. A later analysis estimated false discovery rates by permuting HLA or CMV assignments 20 times. In a later analysis, co-occurring TCRs were grouped with DBSCAN, and TCRdist sequence similarity was added when clustering was performed within HLA-allele-positive subsets. Co-occurrence clustering excluded repertoires with fewer than 30,000 or more than 120,000 public chains, plus five with anomalous nucleotide sharing. The table was pulled from immuneACCESS by TCRdb, which kept in-frame rearrangements only. Such tables lose some clones; where checked, under half of the loss comes from unresolved V genes, and the rest has no known cause. That table is the source of V, J and clone size, and D and trimming were worked out from the DNA. The sample has tens of thousands of clones on record, approximately 84% of them singletons. Around 1.9% of the sample goes to the ten largest clones.

In the case of this clone: Its antigen is not yet known. Per-nucleotide qualities are absent, and no much larger clonotype sits a single base away.

V is pared back by 7 bases and J by 3 bases, with 21 bases lying between the germline termini. CDR1 SQVTM and CDR2 ANQGSEA are derived from the germline V gene. The CDR3 covers 15 residues, taking in both the cysteine and the phenylalanine. CDR3 DNA only is kept here, 45 bases in frame from base 1. The material sequenced was PBMCs. In this chain, TRBV29-1 is recombined with TRBJ2-5; perhaps TRBD1 is the D gene, with 6 bases matching. The sequence was obtained from a man between 18 and 35 years old in good health and CMV-seronegative. CDR3 loop: CSGDGGTGLKETQYF. Read as DNA, the sequence is TGCAGCGGAGATGGCGGCACAGGGTTGAAAGAGACCCAGTACTTC.